This is a list of T cell receptor beta chains from one sample in a study of CXCR3-negative and CXCR3-positive naive CD8 T cells. TCRdb reprocessed the 5' RACE reads; each CDR3 protein has one entry and no DNA is given. The table counts about 6,700 distinct CDR3 sequences; 1.2% lies in the top ten. Sequencing was performed on naive CXCR3+ CD8+ T cells from blood. These receptors all come from a human donor in good health. Some clones in this sample may be carry-over from other donors' samples. CDR3s include the opening cysteine and the closing phenylalanine or tryptophan. Each record gives: J gene, clone size, V gene, CDR3 protein. The size of a clone is reported for some rows only, either as once, few or many, or as a class for expanded clones.

J: TRBJ2-3; size: -; V: TRBV20-1; CDR3: CSAREASGSWPPTDTQYF
J: TRBJ2-7; size: -; V: TRBV13; CDR3: CASSSLTSGYEQYF
J: TRBJ2-1; size: -; V: TRBV2; CDR3: CATNKEGEQFF
J: TRBJ1-1; size: -; V: TRBV21-1; CDR3: CASSKDGGQGTEAFF
J: TRBJ1-1; size: -; V: TRBV20-1; CDR3: CSARDGGFRHTEAFF
J: TRBJ2-7; size: medium-sized; V: TRBV7-8; CDR3: CASSLTYRDSYEQYF
J: TRBJ2-1; size: medium-sized; V: TRBV20-1; CDR3: CSARGLERFSYNEQFF
J: TRBJ2-7; size: -; V: TRBV29-1; CDR3: CSGTVSYEQYF
J: TRBJ2-7; size: -; V: TRBV20-1; CDR3: CSAREETRPTYEQYF
J: TRBJ2-1; size: -; V: TRBV29-1; CDR3: CSVEDSDEQFF
J: TRBJ2-1; size: -; V: TRBV29-1; CDR3: CSVSQGPYNEQFF
J: TRBJ2-7; size: -; V: TRBV29-1; CDR3: CSAESLAGTYEQYF
J: TRBJ2-7; size: -; V: TRBV20-1; CDR3: CCAEGRHSYEQYF
J: TRBJ1-6; size: -; V: TRBV25-1; CDR3: CASSESTGYNSPLHF
J: TRBJ2-5; size: medium-sized; V: TRBV5-5; CDR3: CASSLFRSQETQYF
J: TRBJ2-1; size: -; V: TRBV7-9; CDR3: CASIQSLSYNEQFF
J: TRBJ1-5; size: -; V: TRBV27; CDR3: CASGLNQPQHF
J: TRBJ1-2; size: medium-sized; V: TRBV6-5; CDR3: CASQPATDRVNYGYTF
J: TRBJ2-5; size: -; V: TRBV3-1; CDR3: CASSHRTARAETQYF
J: TRBJ2-7; size: -; V: TRBV29-1; CDR3: CSVEKSGGSYEQYF
J: TRBJ2-3; size: medium-sized; V: TRBV29-1; CDR3: CSVDGAAGADTQYF
J: TRBJ2-1; size: -; V: TRBV20-1; CDR3: CSARALGVRSYNEQFF
J: TRBJ2-7; size: medium-sized; V: TRBV7-2; CDR3: CASSPGQGGPYEQYF
J: TRBJ2-1; size: medium-sized; V: TRBV7-6; CDR3: CASRRTGPARSSYNEQFF
J: TRBJ2-1; size: -; V: TRBV29-1; CDR3: CSVEVGVTGVPYNEQFF
J: TRBJ1-1; size: -; V: TRBV6-2/TRBV6-3; CDR3: CASSYSAGEAFF
J: TRBJ2-7; size: -; V: TRBV7-9; CDR3: CASSLNPYEQYF
J: TRBJ1-1; size: -; V: TRBV29-1; CDR3: CRDIWTGKNTEAFF
J: TRBJ2-7; size: -; V: TRBV29-1; CDR3: CSVARGNSQYF
J: TRBJ2-3; size: -; V: TRBV29-1; CDR3: CSVEGGPGADTQYF
J: TRBJ2-7; size: -; V: TRBV20-1; CDR3: CSASDISGSYEQYF
J: TRBJ2-7; size: -; V: TRBV2; CDR3: CASSPLDREPQHTHYEQYF
J: TRBJ1-1; size: medium-sized; V: TRBV20-1; CDR3: CSASDRLEAFF
J: TRBJ1-3; size: -; V: TRBV5-8; CDR3: CASSYSGNTIYF
J: TRBJ2-1; size: -; V: TRBV29-1; CDR3: CSAGTGGSYEQFF
J: TRBJ2-1; size: -; V: TRBV20-1; CDR3: CSASKTDYNEQFF
J: TRBJ2-4; size: -; V: TRBV7-8; CDR3: CASSLMAGFAKNIQYF
J: TRBJ2-1; size: medium-sized; V: TRBV7-8; CDR3: CASSRGGEGYNEQFF
J: TRBJ2-7; size: -; V: TRBV7-2; CDR3: CASSFTGGREQYF
J: TRBJ1-2; size: -; V: TRBV15; CDR3: CATSRETENYGYTF
J: TRBJ2-7; size: medium-sized; V: TRBV12-3/TRBV12-4; CDR3: CASQNGQISYVQYF
J: TRBJ2-2; size: -; V: TRBV9; CDR3: CASSSDLHANTGELFF
J: TRBJ2-7; size: -; V: TRBV20-1; CDR3: CSARDRSGVREQYF
J: TRBJ1-1; size: medium-sized; V: TRBV13; CDR3: CASSLEGGSTEAFF
J: TRBJ2-1; size: -; V: TRBV7-2; CDR3: CASSSPGLAGARTYNEQFF
J: TRBJ2-3; size: medium-sized; V: TRBV7-3; CDR3: CASSLFRLAGSSDTQYF
J: TRBJ2-1; size: -; V: TRBV5-6; CDR3: CASSRRAGLAINEQFF
J: TRBJ2-7; size: medium-sized; V: TRBV20-1; CDR3: CSASSRASYEQYF
J: TRBJ2-1; size: -; V: TRBV15; CDR3: CATSPGYEQFF
J: TRBJ2-1; size: medium-sized; V: TRBV29-1; CDR3: CSAGATGSSYNEQFF
J: TRBJ2-7; size: medium-sized; V: TRBV29-1; CDR3: CSAHARDSDSYEQYF
J: TRBJ2-7; size: -; V: TRBV13; CDR3: CASSSGLLSSYEQYF